The following is a T cell receptor beta chain sequence with its context. Its antigen is unidentified. The data stem from a study of T cells in Graves' hyperthyroidism and ophthalmopathy. Findings and caveats of the study: Most clonotypes expanded in thyroid above 0.001 were likewise present in blood.

The investigators amplified TCR beta CDR3 regions from RNA transcripts. First-round RT-PCR targeting the TCR CDR3 was performed with the HTBI primer set. TCRdb called the multiplex PCR reads again in MiXCR, with one record for every CDR3 protein. The sample includes about 300,000 distinct CDR3 sequences, roughly 19% of them seen just once. The germline V gene has CDR1 MRHNA and CDR2 SNTAGT. CDR3 size: 15 residues. Trimming cost V 4 bases and J 7 bases; bases outside gene matches: 6. Ophthalmopathy cases scored 3 or more on the Clinical Activity Score and 4 or more on NOSPECS grade, with duration below 3 months. Isolation of PBMCs was performed on 8.5 to 10 ml fresh peripheral blood.

This chain links TRBV6-4 with TRBJ2-2; TRBD1 matches at 10 bases. The sequenced sample was blood. This TCR was sampled from a man in his fifties or sixties with Graves' ophthalmopathy. The CDR3 DNA sequence: TGTGCCAGCAGTGCTGGGACAGGGGATATCGGGGAGCTGTTTTTT. Residues: CASSAGTGDIGELFF.